This TCR beta chain came from a study of metastatic and nonmetastatic thyroid tumors. Germline assignment: CDR1 SGHRS and CDR2 YFSETQ. V shed 3 bases, J shed 6 bases, and the junction held 13 bases outside the gene matches. This CDR3 is built from 16 residues. TCRdb re-processed the PCR reads through MiXCR. This table holds tens of thousands of clones, around 12% found once. None of the patients had undergone any treatment ahead of thyroid surgery. By frequency in the sample, this clone is medium-sized. The genes are TRBV5-1 and TRBJ2-7; 9 nucleotides agree with TRBD2. The sequence was obtained from a female donor with papillary thyroid cancer or a benign thyroid nodule (not recorded which). Some clones in this sample may be carry-over from other donors' samples. The material sequenced was tumor tissue. The CDR3 spells CASSYTVPGLAREQYF. The CDR3 DNA reads TGCGCCAGCAGCTATACCGTCCCGGGACTAGCTCGCGAGCAGTACTTC.